These 10 T cell receptor beta chains originate from one sample sequenced in a study of blood T cell repertoires in COVID-19. The table came from immunoSEQ multiplex PCR; TCRdb's copy has only in-frame clones and leaves some out. The sample lists 200,000 or so clones; about 90% were seen once. The sample comprised peripheral blood. Receptors originate from a woman between 50 and 59 years old with acute or convalescent COVID-19.

The rearrangement links TRBV11-3 to TRBJ1-1; D call uncertain. V dropped 1 base and J dropped 4 bases, with 7 bases sitting between them. The germline V gene has CDR1 SGHNT and CDR2 YENEEA. The CDR3 runs 13 residues. In DNA form, the CDR3 reads TGTGCCAGCAGCTTAGCCCCCCTCACTGAAGCTTTCTTT. Its protein product is CASSLAPLTEAFF.

The chain recombines TRBV6-5 with TRBJ2-7; the match to TRBD2 covers 7 bases. The CDR3 runs 16 residues. The ends lost 2 bases at V and 4 bases at J; junction bases unmatched: 11. The germline CDR1 and CDR2 sequences are MNHEY and SVGAGI. The CDR3 region is CASSYLAASANYEQYF. DNA for the CDR3: TGTGCCAGCAGTTACCTAGCGGCTTCCGCTAATTACGAGCAGTACTTC.

The genes are TRBV27 and TRBJ2-7, with TRBD2 as a possible D gene (6 bases). Trimming took 0 bases from V and 3 from J, leaving 12 bases between them. This CDR3 region has 15 residues. Looked up from germline, CDR1 is MNHEY and CDR2 is SMNVEV (reference sequence). CDR3 in amino acids: CASSLSRTNYYEQYF. As DNA, the CDR3 is TGTGCCAGCAGTTTATCCCGGACTAACTACTACGAGCAGTACTTC.

The chain employs TRBV11-2 and TRBJ2-1; 8 bases fit TRBD2. From germline, CDR1 is SGHAT and CDR2 FQNNGV. The CDR3 consists of 17 residues. V shed 1 base and J 4 bases; nucleotides not matched to a gene: 9. Written as DNA, the CDR3 is TGTGCCAGCAGCTTAGGGCTAGCGGGCACGATTTACAATGAGCAGTTCTTC. Translating it yields CASSLGLAGTIYNEQFF. Variable domain in full (rest from reference TRBV11-2 and TRBJ2-1): EAGVAQSPRYKIIEKRQSVAFWCNPISGHATLYWYQQILGQGPKLLIQFQNNGVVDDSQLPKDRFSAERLKGVDSTLKIQPAKLEDSAVYLCASSLGLAGTIYNEQFFGPGTRLTVL.

The chain joins TRBV10-3 to TRBJ2-7, with D possibly matching TRBD1 (6 bases). Per the germline V gene, CDR1 is ENHRY and CDR2 is SYGVKD. The CDR3 loop spans 15 amino acids. V dropped 0 bases and J dropped 2 bases, with 11 bases sitting between them. CDR3 in amino acids: CAISESTGLTYEQYF. The CDR3 DNA reads TGTGCCATCAGTGAGTCGACAGGTTTAACCTACGAGCAGTACTTC.

The chain couples TRBV30 to TRBJ2-7; D not resolved. Germline V CDR1 and CDR2: GTSNPN, SVGIG (reference sequence). The CDR3 loop spans 11 amino acids. V was cut by 7 bases and J by 0 bases, with 7 bases left in between. The chain's CDR3 is CASSVSYEQYF. Written as DNA, the CDR3 is TGTGCCTCCTCAGTCTCCTACGAGCAGTACTTC. Full variable domain (outside the CDR3, taken from reference TRBV30 and TRBJ2-7): SQTIHQWPATLVQPVGSPLSLECTVEGTSNPNLYWYRQAAGRGLQLLFYSVGIGQISSEVPQNLSASRPQDRQFILSSKKLLLSDSGFYLCASSVSYEQYFGPGTRLTVT.

The chain uses TRBV11-2 and TRBJ1-6; no clear D gene. The CDR3 is 18 residues long. Germline CDR1 and CDR2: SGHAT and FQNNGV. Trimming removed 2 bases from V and 0 bases from J, with 14 bases in between. The CDR3 here is CASSLRAGGSSYNSPLHF. CDR3 coding DNA: TGTGCCAGCAGCTTAAGGGCGGGAGGGAGCTCCTATAATTCACCCCTCCACTTT. Full variable domain (rest looked up from reference TRBV11-2 and TRBJ1-6): EAGVAQSPRYKIIEKRQSVAFWCNPISGHATLYWYQQILGQGPKLLIQFQNNGVVDDSQLPKDRFSAERLKGVDSTLKIQPAKLEDSAVYLCASSLRAGGSSYNSPLHFGNGTRLTVT.

This chain joins TRBV12-3 or TRBV12-4 and TRBJ2-1; 12 bases line up with TRBD2. CDR3 length: 13 residues. The trim removed 6 bases at V and 9 bases at J, leaving 3 bases unmatched. The CDR3: CASRLAGGGEQFF. CDR3 coding DNA: TGTGCCAGCAGACTAGCGGGGGGAGGTGAGCAGTTCTTC.

V is TRBV30 and J is TRBJ1-3; 7 bases line up with TRBD1. With 5 bases clipped from V and 4 bases from J, the junction kept 5 bases outside the gene matches. The CDR3 loop spans 13 amino acids. Per the germline V gene, CDR1 is GTSNPN and CDR2 is SVGIG (reference sequence). CDR3: CAWGTAGGNTIYF. In DNA, the CDR3 is TGTGCCTGGGGGACAGCCGGGGGAAACACCATATATTTT. Full variable domain (remainder filled in from reference TRBV30 and TRBJ1-3): SQTIHQWPATLVQPVGSPLSLECTVEGTSNPNLYWYRQAAGRGLQLLFYSVGIGQISSEVPQNLSASRPQDRQFILSSKKLLLSDSGFYLCAWGTAGGNTIYFGEGSWLTVV.

The chain combines TRBV5-1 with TRBJ1-6; D is possibly TRBD1 (6 bases). The CDR3 sequence is 15 residues long. Germline CDR1 and CDR2: SGHRS and YFSETQ. V was trimmed by 3 bases and J by 11 bases, leaving 18 bases between them. In DNA, the CDR3 is TGCGCCAGCAGCTACGACAGGCCCGTAACTGCACCCCTCCACTTT. Translation gives CASSYDRPVTAPLHF.